A single sample gave rise to the 22 T cell receptor beta chains below, sequenced in a study of T cells in localized non-small cell lung cancer. The data were produced by immunoSEQ multiplex PCR, yet TCRdb's version contains in-frame clones alone and is incomplete. This sample has about 43,000 clones, with 75% to 95% found just once. The sequenced sample was PBMCs, obtained before any cancer treatment. The receptors were sampled from a woman aged 35-70 years with stage II lung adenocarcinoma.

The chain joins TRBV9 to TRBJ2-7, with 8 bases identical to TRBD2. This CDR3 is built from 18 residues. V shed 0 bases, J shed 2 bases, and the junction held 13 bases outside the gene matches. CDR1 is SGDLS, CDR2 YYNGEE, per germline. CDR3 sequence reads: CASSVGSPSGRATYEQYF. DNA for the CDR3: TGTGCCAGCAGCGTAGGCTCCCCTAGCGGGCGGGCCACCTACGAGCAGTACTTC.

The chain has TRBV27 and TRBJ2-3, with D possibly being TRBD2 (5 bases). From germline, CDR1 is MNHEY and CDR2 SMNVEV (reference sequence). The CDR3 is 14 amino acids. V was cut by 8 bases and J by 4 bases, with 16 bases left in between. CDR3 DNA sequence: TGTGCCAGCGCCCCGTGGCTAGCAGCAGATACGCAGTATTTT. Translating gives CASAPWLAADTQYF.

This clone appeared a single time. The V call is TRBV7-9, the J call TRBJ1-1, with D possibly TRBD1 on 6 matching bases. Deletions cut 5 bases from V and 0 bases from J, with 16 bases between. Per germline, CDR1 SEHNR and CDR2 FQNEAQ (reference sequence). This CDR3 has 16 residues. Here the CDR3 DNA reads TGTGCCAGCAGCAAAGGACAGATTGACTTGAACACTGAAGCTTTCTTT. Its protein is CASSKGQIDLNTEAFF.

V and J are TRBV28 and TRBJ1-5, with D uncertain. Trimming cost V 2 bases and J 4 bases, with 9 bases left between them. This CDR3 comprises 14 residues. CDR1 and CDR2 (germline): MDHEN, SYDVKM. CDR3 nucleotides: TGTGCCAGCAGTTTACATGCCAGGAATCAGCCCCAGCATTTT. Residues: CASSLHARNQPQHF.

V is TRBV5-1 and J is TRBJ2-7; D not resolved. V was shortened by 1 base and J by 7 bases, with 15 bases between the two germline ends. The germline CDR1 and CDR2 sequences are SGHRS and YFSETQ. The CDR3 is 14 amino acids. Written as DNA, the CDR3 is TGCGCCAGCAGCTTGACTATAATAGGTGGGGAGCAGTACTTC. Translation gives CASSLTIIGGEQYF. Full variable domain (outside the CDR3, taken from reference TRBV5-1 and TRBJ2-7): KAGVTQTPRYLIKTRGQQVTLSCSPISGHRSVSWYQQTPGQGLQFLFEYFSETQRNKGNFPGRFSGRQFSNSRSEMNVSTLELGDSALYLCASSLTIIGGEQYFGPGTRLTVT.

This clone was observed a handful of times. The rearrangement links TRBV11-2 to TRBJ1-6; no definite D call. The V end lost 6 bases, the J end lost 10 bases, and 16 bases lay between the germline ends. Germline CDR1 is SGHAT and CDR2 is FQNNGV. This CDR3 is 14 amino acids long. The CDR3 coding sequence is TGTGCCAGCAGTCTCTCCTCAGATGGGTCACCCCTCCACTTT. Residues: CASSLSSDGSPLHF.

For the CDR3, the DNA is TGTGCCAGTAGTCCCCGTGAGGGAAACCGGTACCAAGAGACCCAGTACTTC. It specifies CASSPREGNRYQETQYF. This chain joins TRBV19 and TRBJ2-5; D perhaps matches TRBD2 (5 bases). The length of the CDR3 is 17 residues. CDR1 and CDR2 (germline): LNHDA, SQIVND (reference sequence). Trimming left V 5 bases short and J 0 bases short, with 19 bases between.

The rearrangement links TRBV19 to TRBJ2-3; tentative D call: TRBD2 (5 bases). The germline V gene has CDR1 LNHDA and CDR2 SQIVND (reference sequence). The CDR3 sequence is 13 residues long. V dropped 10 bases and J dropped 4 bases, with 15 bases sitting between them. In DNA form, the CDR3 reads TGTGCCACCTCCAGCGGATTTCCAGATACGCAGTATTTT. This gives the protein CATSSGFPDTQYF. The full variable domain, rest sourced from reference TRBV19 and TRBJ2-3, is DGGITQSPKYLFRKEGQNVTLSCEQNLNHDAMYWYRQDPGQGLRLIYYSQIVNDFQKGDIAEGYSVSREKKESFPLTVTSAQKNPTAFYLCATSSGFPDTQYFGPGTRLTVL.

The V gene is TRBV2, the J gene TRBJ2-1; 7 nucleotides match TRBD1. CDR1 and CDR2 from the germline V gene are SNHLY and FYNNEI. The CDR3 consists of 13 residues. V was pared by 7 bases and J by 9 bases, with 9 bases of the junction left unmatched. The DNA of the CDR3 is TGTGCCAGCAATATACAGGGGCCCGGTGAGCAGTTCTTC. This translates into CASNIQGPGEQFF.

The rearrangement links TRBV19 to TRBJ2-5, with 10 bases lining up with TRBD1. The J segment lost 2 bases and the V segment lost 7 bases, leaving 7 bases of the junction unmatched. The CDR3 has 15 residues. Per germline, CDR1 LNHDA and CDR2 SQIVND (reference sequence). CDR3 residues: CASTPRTGGQETQYF. CDR3 bases: TGTGCCAGTACCCCTCGGACAGGGGGTCAAGAGACCCAGTACTTC.

The J gene is TRBJ2-7, the V gene TRBV6-5; the D is unclear. Trimming took 4 bases from V and 3 from J, leaving 10 bases between them. CDR3 length: 13 residues. Per the germline V gene, CDR1 is MNHEY and CDR2 is SVGAGI. The CDR3 loop is CASSFRRFYEQYF. For the CDR3, the DNA is TGTGCCAGCAGTTTTAGGAGATTCTACGAGCAGTACTTC.

The J gene is TRBJ2-5, the V gene TRBV18; 7 bases line up with TRBD2. The CDR3 length is 14 residues. Germline assignment: CDR1 KGHSH and CDR2 LQKENI. V dropped 2 bases and J dropped 4; count of bases not matched to a gene: 4. The CDR3 DNA follows: TGTGCCAGCTCACCAGGTAGCGGGTCAGAGACCCAGTACTTC. Its protein product is CASSPGSGSETQYF.

The V call is TRBV6-1, the J call TRBJ2-7; no clear D. Trimming removed 3 bases from V and 4 bases from J, with 4 bases in between. CDR1 is MNHNS, CDR2 SASEGT, per germline. This CDR3 contains 11 residues. The CDR3 DNA is TGTGCCAGCAGTGAGGGATACGAGCAGTACTTC. Its translation: CASSEGYEQYF.

The chain combines TRBV11-3 with TRBJ1-3, with TRBD1 matching over 9 bases. The CDR3 extends over 15 amino acids. V was clipped by 5 bases and J by 6 bases; unmatched bases: 8. The V gene's germline CDR1 is SGHNT and CDR2 YENEEA. CDR3 protein: CASSLQTGGENTIYF. As DNA, the CDR3 is TGTGCCAGCAGCCTTCAGACAGGGGGAGAAAACACCATATATTTT.

The chain uses TRBV7-2 and TRBJ2-5; D is unclear. The CDR3 length is 11 residues. V was cut by 0 bases and J by 5 bases, with 1 base left in between. CDR1 and CDR2 (germline): SGHTA, FQGNSA. CDR3 protein: CASSLAETQYF. For the CDR3, the DNA is TGTGCCAGCAGCTTAGCGGAGACCCAGTACTTC. Using reference TRBV7-2 and TRBJ2-5 for the parts outside the CDR3, the full variable domain is GAGVSQSPSNKVTEKGKDVELRCDPISGHTALYWYRQSLGQGLEFLIYFQGNSAPDKSGLPSDRFSAERTGGSVSTLTIQRTQQEDSAVYLCASSLAETQYFGPGTRLLVL.

The V and J genes are TRBV19 and TRBJ2-1, with unresolved D. CDR1 and CDR2 from the germline V gene are LNHDA and SQIVND (reference sequence). The V and J ends lost 3 bases and 6 bases respectively, with 12 bases between them. The CDR3 length is 14 residues. Written as DNA, the CDR3 is TGTGCCAGTAGTATGTCAGGCCTATCCAATGAGCAGTTCTTC. It codes for CASSMSGLSNEQFF.

CDR3 coding DNA: TGTGCCAGCAGTGAGATCCGGGACAGCCTCTACGAGCAGTACTTC. Translation gives CASSEIRDSLYEQYF. The chain couples TRBV2 to TRBJ2-7; 7 positions match TRBD1. Losses at the gene ends were 3 bases for V and 3 bases for J; bases not matched to a gene: 8. This CDR3 is built from 15 residues. CDR1 and CDR2 (germline): SNHLY, FYNNEI.

This chain joins TRBV19 and TRBJ2-6, with unresolved D. The V gene lost 5 bases and the J gene lost 1 base, with 12 bases spanning the gap. Germline values: CDR1 LNHDA, CDR2 SQIVND (reference sequence). The CDR3 is 16 residues long. The CDR3 DNA is TGTGCCAGTAGTCCCTCTCGGCGATCTGGGGCCAACGTCCTGACTTTC. This codes for CASSPSRRSGANVLTF.

The genes are TRBV18 and TRBJ1-2; 10 bases are shared with TRBD1. Germline assignment: CDR1 KGHSH and CDR2 LQKENI. The CDR3 sequence is 16 residues long. Losses at the gene ends were 6 bases for V and 9 bases for J; bases not matched to a gene: 16. The CDR3 bases are TGTGCCAGCTCTCCGACTCCCGGGACAGGGGATGGGAGCTACACCTTC. Translating gives CASSPTPGTGDGSYTF. Looking up the rest from reference TRBV18 and TRBJ1-2 gives the full variable domain: NAGVMQNPRHLVRRRGQEARLRCSPMKGHSHVYWYRQLPEEGLKFMVYLQKENIIDESGMPKERFSAEFPKEGPSILRIQQVVRGDSAAYFCASSPTPGTGDGSYTFGSGTRLTVV.

This clone came up once. The chain has TRBV25-1 and TRBJ2-1; D call uncertain. From germline, CDR1 is MGHDK and CDR2 SYGVNS. This CDR3 contains 16 residues. The V gene lost 4 bases and the J gene lost 5 bases, with 18 bases spanning the gap. The CDR3 loop is CASSGERMATDNEQFF. CDR3 nucleotides: TGTGCCAGCAGTGGGGAAAGAATGGCAACAGACAATGAGCAGTTCTTC. Full variable domain (missing parts from reference TRBV25-1 and TRBJ2-1): EADIYQTPRYLVIGTGKKITLECSQTMGHDKMYWYQQDPGMELHLIHYSYGVNSTEKGDLSSESTVSRIRTEHFPLTLESARPSHTSQYLCASSGERMATDNEQFFGPGTRLTVL.

This CDR3 is CASSSAGEETQYF. The CDR3 nucleotides are TGTGCCAGCAGCTCAGCGGGAGAGGAGACCCAGTACTTC. The rearrangement links TRBV7-9 to TRBJ2-5, with 8 bases matching TRBD2. The CDR3 contains 13 residues. V trimming: 4 bases; J trimming: 5 bases; junction bases outside the gene matches: 3. Looked up from germline, CDR1 is SEHNR and CDR2 is FQNEAQ (reference sequence).

The chain has TRBV4-2 and TRBJ1-1; D is possibly TRBD1 (5 bases). The ends were cut back, 0 bases at V and 3 bases at J, with 11 bases in the middle. Germline V gives CDR1 LGHNA, CDR2 YNFKEQ. The CDR3 is made up of 15 amino acids. CDR3 DNA: TGTGCCAGCAGCCAAGAGGCAGGGACCTACACTGAAGCTTTCTTT. Translation: CASSQEAGTYTEAFF.